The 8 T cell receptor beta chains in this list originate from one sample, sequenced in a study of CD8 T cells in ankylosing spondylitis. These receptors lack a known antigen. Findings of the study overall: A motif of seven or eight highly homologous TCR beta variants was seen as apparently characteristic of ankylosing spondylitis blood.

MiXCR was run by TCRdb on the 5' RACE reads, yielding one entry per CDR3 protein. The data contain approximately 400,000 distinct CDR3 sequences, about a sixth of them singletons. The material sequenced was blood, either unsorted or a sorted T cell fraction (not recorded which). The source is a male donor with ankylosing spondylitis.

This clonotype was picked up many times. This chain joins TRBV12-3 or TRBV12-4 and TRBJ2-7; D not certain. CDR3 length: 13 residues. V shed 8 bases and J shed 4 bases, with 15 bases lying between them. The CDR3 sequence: CASEVGPGYEQYF. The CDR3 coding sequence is TGTGCCAGCGAAGTGGGTCCGGGTTACGAGCAGTACTTC.

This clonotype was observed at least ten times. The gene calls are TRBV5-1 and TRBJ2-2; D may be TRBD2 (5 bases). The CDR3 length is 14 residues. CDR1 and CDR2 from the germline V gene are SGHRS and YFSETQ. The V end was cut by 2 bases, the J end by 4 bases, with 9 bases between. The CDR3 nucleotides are TGCGCCAGCAGCTTAACAGCGGTCACCGGGGAGCTGTTTTTT. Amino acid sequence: CASSLTAVTGELFF.

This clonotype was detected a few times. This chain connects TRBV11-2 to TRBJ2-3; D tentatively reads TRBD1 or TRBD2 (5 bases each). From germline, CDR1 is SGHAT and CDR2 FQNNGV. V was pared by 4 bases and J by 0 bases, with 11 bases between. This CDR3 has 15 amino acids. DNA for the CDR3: TGTGCCAGCAGCTACAGAGGGGCTAGCACAGATACGCAGTATTTT. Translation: CASSYRGASTDTQYF.

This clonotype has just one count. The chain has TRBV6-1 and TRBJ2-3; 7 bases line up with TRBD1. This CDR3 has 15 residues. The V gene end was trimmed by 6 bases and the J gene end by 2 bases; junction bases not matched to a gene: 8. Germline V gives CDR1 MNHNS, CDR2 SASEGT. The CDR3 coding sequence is TGTGCCAGCAGGGTGACAGGGAAGAACACAGATACGCAGTATTTT. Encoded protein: CASRVTGKNTDTQYF.

The CDR3 DNA follows: TGTGCCAGCAGCCGCCCGGGACAGGCTCGGGTCGGGGAGCTGTTTTTT. This translates into CASSRPGQARVGELFF. The V gene is TRBV6-1, the J gene TRBJ2-2, with 8 nucleotides matching TRBD1. The V segment lost 6 bases and the J segment 7 bases; nucleotides outside the gene matches: 13. This CDR3 contains 16 residues. The V gene's germline CDR1 is MNHNS and CDR2 SASEGT.

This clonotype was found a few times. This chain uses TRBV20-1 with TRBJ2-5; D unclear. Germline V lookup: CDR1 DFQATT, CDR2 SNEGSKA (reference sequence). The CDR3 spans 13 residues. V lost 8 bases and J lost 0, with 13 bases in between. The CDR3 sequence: CSKYRTDQETQYF. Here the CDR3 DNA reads TGCAGTAAATACCGGACGGACCAAGAGACCCAGTACTTC.

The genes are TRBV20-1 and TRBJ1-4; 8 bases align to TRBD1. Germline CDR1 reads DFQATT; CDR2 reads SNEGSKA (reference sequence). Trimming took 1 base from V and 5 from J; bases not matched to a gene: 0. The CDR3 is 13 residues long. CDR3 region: CSARGTGNEKLFF. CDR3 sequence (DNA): TGCAGTGCTAGAGGGACAGGGAATGAAAAACTGTTTTTT.

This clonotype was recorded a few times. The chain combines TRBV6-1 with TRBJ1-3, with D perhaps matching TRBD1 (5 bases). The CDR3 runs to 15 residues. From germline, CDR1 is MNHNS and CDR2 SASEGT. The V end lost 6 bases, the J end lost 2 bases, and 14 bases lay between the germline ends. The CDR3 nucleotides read TGTGCCAGCAGAAAACCAGGGAGTGCTGGAAACACCATATATTTT. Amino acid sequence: CASRKPGSAGNTIYF.